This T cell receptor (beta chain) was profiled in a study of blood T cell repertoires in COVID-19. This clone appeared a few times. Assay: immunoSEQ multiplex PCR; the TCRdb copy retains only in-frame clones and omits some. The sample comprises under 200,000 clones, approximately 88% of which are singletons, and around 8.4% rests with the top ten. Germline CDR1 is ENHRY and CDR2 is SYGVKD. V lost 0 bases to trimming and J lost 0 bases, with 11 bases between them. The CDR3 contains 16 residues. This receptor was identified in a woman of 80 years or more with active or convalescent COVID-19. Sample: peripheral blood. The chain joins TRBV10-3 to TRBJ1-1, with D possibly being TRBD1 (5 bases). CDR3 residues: CAISESEGVMNTEAFF. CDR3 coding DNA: TGTGCCATCAGTGAGTCGGAAGGGGTTATGAACACTGAAGCTTTCTTT.